What follows describes a single TCR beta chain. As yet, its antigen is unknown. This specimen belongs to a study of breast tumors, draining lymph nodes, adjacent tissues. TCRdb independently ran MiXCR on the multiplex PCR reads; one entry per CDR3 protein. The repertoire consists of over 250,000 distinct CDR3 sequences, with roughly 31% occurring once and the leading ten covering about 1.2%. The CDR3 runs 12 residues. In germline, CDR1 is KGHDR, CDR2 SFDVKD. Trimming left V 4 bases short and J 11 bases short, with 8 bases between. Breast cancer patients provided tissue from their axillary draining lymph nodes. General observations from the study: Findings are consistent with lymph node origin and intratumoral expansion of most tumor T cells. Tumor T cell lymph node origin was a supported hypothesis, not proven. Tumors had less TCR diversity than lymph nodes, more than nontumor tissue. Compared with basal-like, luminal-like tumors shared significantly more repertoire with nontumor tissue.

The rearrangement joins TRBV24-1 to TRBJ1-6, with D possibly TRBD1 on 5 matching bases. Sequencing input: axillary lymph node tissue. This TCR derives from a female donor with breast cancer. Some clones in this sample may be carry-over from other donors' samples. The CDR3 region is CATSEGVTPLHF. In nucleotides, the CDR3 is TGTGCCACCAGTGAGGGGGTCACACCCCTCCACTTT.